These 2 T cell receptor beta chains were all obtained from the same sample, sequenced in a study of T cell responses to AZD1222 COVID-19 vaccine. Libraries were prepared by immunoSEQ multiplex PCR; TCRdb keeps only in-frame clonotypes and omits some of them. The sample lists some 200,000 clones; approximately 90% were seen once. Sequences were derived from peripheral blood, sampled on day 0 of AZD1222 vaccination. The origin of the receptors is an adult in good health.

J is TRBJ2-2 and V is TRBV29-1; D is uncertain. V was shortened by 2 bases and J by 6 bases, with 13 bases between the two germline ends. The germline gives CDR1 SQVTM, CDR2 ANQGSEA. The CDR3 extends over 14 amino acids. The CDR3 is CSVERSGKPGELFF. The CDR3 nucleotides are TGCAGCGTTGAAAGGTCAGGTAAACCCGGGGAGCTGTTTTTT.

The J gene is TRBJ1-4, the V gene TRBV24-1, with 7 bases matching TRBD1. V lost 3 bases and J lost 5; bases outside the gene matches: 11. Germline V gene data show CDR1 as KGHDR and CDR2 as SFDVKD. This CDR3 region has 17 residues. The CDR3 bases are TGTGCCACCAGTGATACTAGGCAGGGGGATGCCAATGAAAAACTGTTTTTT. Translating it yields CATSDTRQGDANEKLFF.